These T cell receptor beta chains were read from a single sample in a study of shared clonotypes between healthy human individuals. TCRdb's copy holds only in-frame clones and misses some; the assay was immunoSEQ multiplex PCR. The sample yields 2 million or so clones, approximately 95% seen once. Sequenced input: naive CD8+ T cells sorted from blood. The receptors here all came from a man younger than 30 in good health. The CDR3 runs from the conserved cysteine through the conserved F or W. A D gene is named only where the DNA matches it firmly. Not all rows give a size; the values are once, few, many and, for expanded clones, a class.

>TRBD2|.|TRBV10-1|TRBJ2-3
TGCGCCAGCAGTGAAGCGGGAGAAGGGGATACGCAGTATTTT
CASSEAGEGDTQYF
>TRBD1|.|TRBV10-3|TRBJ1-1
TGTGCCATCAGCGGCCCCGGGGACAGGGCGCTGAACACTGAAGCTTTCTTT
CAISGPGDRALNTEAFF
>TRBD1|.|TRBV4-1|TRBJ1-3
TGCGCCAGCAGCCAAACCCCTCCAGGGGGCGAGGGAAACACCATATATTTT
CASSQTPPGGEGNTIYF
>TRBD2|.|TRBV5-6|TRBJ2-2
TGTGCCAGCAGCTTGGGGACTAGCGGGGGTTGGAACACCGGGGAGCTGTTTTTT
CASSLGTSGGWNTGELFF
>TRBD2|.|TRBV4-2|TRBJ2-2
TGTGCCAGCAGCAGCCTTGGCGGGGGGGCCAAGGACACCGGGGAGCTGTTTTTT
CASSSLGGGAKDTGELFF
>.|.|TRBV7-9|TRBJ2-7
TGTGCCAGCAGCCTAGTCGGGGCGGGACGCTCCTACGAGCAGTACTTC
CASSLVGAGRSYEQYF
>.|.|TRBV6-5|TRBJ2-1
TGTGCCAGCAGTTACTCGCTAGTTGGAAATGAGCAGTTCTTC
CASSYSLVGNEQFF
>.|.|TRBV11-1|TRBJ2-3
TGTGCCAGCAGCTTAGCAGAGATGGATACGCAGTATTTT
CASSLAEMDTQYF
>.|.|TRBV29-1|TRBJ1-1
TGCAGCGTTGAAGATCGAGCTGAAGCTTTCTTT
CSVEDRAEAFF
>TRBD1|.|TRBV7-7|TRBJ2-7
TGTGCTAGCAGCCCAGGGACAGGGGGCTACGAGCAGTACTTC
CASSPGTGGYEQYF
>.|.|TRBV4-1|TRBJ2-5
TGCGCCAGCAGCGGGGTCGGGGAGACCCAGTACTTC
CASSGVGETQYF
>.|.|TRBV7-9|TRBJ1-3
TGTGCCAGCAGCTTACTGGGAAACACCATATATTTT
CASSLLGNTIYF
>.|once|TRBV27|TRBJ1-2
TGTGCCAGCAGTTCCTCTGGAGGGAGCTATGGCTACACCTTC
CASSSSGGSYGYTF
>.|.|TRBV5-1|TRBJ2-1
TGCGCCAGCAGCTACGCAGACAATGAGCAGTTCTTC
CASSYADNEQFF
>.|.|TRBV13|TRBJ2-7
TGTGCCAGCAGCCTTAGCAGCTCCTACGAGCAGTACTTC
CASSLSSSYEQYF
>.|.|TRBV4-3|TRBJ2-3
TGCGCCAGCAGCCAAGAATTCCTCCCGGGAGCAGATACGCAGTATTTT
CASSQEFLPGADTQYF
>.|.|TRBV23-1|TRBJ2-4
TGCGCCAGCAGTCCCCCCGGAATAGTAAATGTTCAGTACTTC
CASSPPGIVNVQYF
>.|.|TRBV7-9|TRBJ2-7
TGTGCCAGCAGCCCCCCCGGTTCCCCCTACGAGCAGTACTTC
CASSPPGSPYEQYF
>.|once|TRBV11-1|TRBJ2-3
TGTGCCAGCAGCCCCGGGACTTACACAGATACGCAGTATTTT
CASSPGTYTDTQYF
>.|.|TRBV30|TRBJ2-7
TGTGCCTGGAGTGATGACAGAGGCGAGCAGTACTTC
CAWSDDRGEQYF
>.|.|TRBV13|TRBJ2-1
TGTGCCAGCAGCTTAGGGGCAGCCAATGAGCAGTTCTTC
CASSLGAANEQFF
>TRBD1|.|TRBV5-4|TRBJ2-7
TGTGCCAGCAGCAGCGGGACAGGGGCCTACGAGCAGTACTTC
CASSSGTGAYEQYF
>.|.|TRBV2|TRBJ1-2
TGTGCCAGCAGGAGAATGGAGGGCTACACCTTC
CASRRMEGYTF
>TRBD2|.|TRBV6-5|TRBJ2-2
TGTGCCAGCAGTTCCCCGACTAGCGGGAACACCGGGGAGCTGTTTTTT
CASSSPTSGNTGELFF
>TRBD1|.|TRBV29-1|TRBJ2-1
TGCAGCGTTCCGGACAGGGTGAGACATGAGCAGTTCTTC
CSVPDRVRHEQFF
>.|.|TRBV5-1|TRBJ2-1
TGCGCCAGCAGCCCCCCTGCGGGGTACAATGAGCAGTTCTTC
CASSPPAGYNEQFF
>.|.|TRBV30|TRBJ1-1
TGTGCCTGGACTAGACAGGCAGAAGCTTTCTTT
CAWTRQAEAFF
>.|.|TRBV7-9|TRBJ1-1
TGTGCCAGCAGCTTAGCCCAGGGGGAAGCTTTCTTT
CASSLAQGEAFF
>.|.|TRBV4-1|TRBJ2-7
TGCGCCAGCAGCCAACAGGGGCTCTCCTACGAGCAGTACTTC
CASSQQGLSYEQYF
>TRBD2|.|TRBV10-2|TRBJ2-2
TGCGCCAGCAGTGAGTCGAGTAAGAGCGGGAGATCCACCGGGGAGCTGTTTTTT
CASSESSKSGRSTGELFF
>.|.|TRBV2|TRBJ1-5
TGTGCCAGCAGTGAGACAGCCGAAAGGGATCGACAGCCCCAGCATTTT
CASSETAERDRQPQHF
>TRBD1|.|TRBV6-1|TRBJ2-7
TGTGCCAGCAGTGAAGATCGGACAGGGCGCTACGAGCAGTACTTC
CASSEDRTGRYEQYF
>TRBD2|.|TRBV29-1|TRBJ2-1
TGCAGCGCCCCGTTTGAGCGGGAGATCCCCAATGAGCAGTTCTTC
CSAPFEREIPNEQFF
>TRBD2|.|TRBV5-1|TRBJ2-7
TGCGCCAGCAGCTGGGGGACTAGCGGGGCTCGGGAGCAGTACTTC
CASSWGTSGAREQYF
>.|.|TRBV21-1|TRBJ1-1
TGTGCCAGCAGCCTTACAGGACAGGGCCTTGGCGCTTTCTTT
CASSLTGQGLGAFF
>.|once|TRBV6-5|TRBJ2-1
TGTGCCAGCCTTGGAGGAGATGAGCAGTTCTTC
CASLGGDEQFF
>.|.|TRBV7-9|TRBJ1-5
TGTGCCAGCAGCCCTGGGTCGGGTGGCAATCAGCCCCAGCATTTT
CASSPGSGGNQPQHF
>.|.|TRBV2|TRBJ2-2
TGTGCCAGCAGTGAACACACTTTCACCGGGGAGCTGTTTTTT
CASSEHTFTGELFF
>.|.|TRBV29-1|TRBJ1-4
TGCAGCGTCGGCGGAGGAGACTGGGATAATGAAAAACTGTTTTTT
CSVGGGDWDNEKLFF
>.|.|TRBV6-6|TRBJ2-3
TGTGCCAGCGAGGCCCCACTCACAGATACGCAGTATTTT
CASEAPLTDTQYF
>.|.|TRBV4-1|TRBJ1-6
TGCGCCAGCAGCCAACTAATCGAGGGGGATTCACCCCTCCACTTT
CASSQLIEGDSPLHF
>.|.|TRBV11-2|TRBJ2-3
TGTGCCAGCAGCTTAGGGAGGGAGGCAAGAGATACGCAGTATTTT
CASSLGREARDTQYF
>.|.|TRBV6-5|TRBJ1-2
TGTGCCAGCAGTCAAACACAGGCCCTCTGGCATGGCTACACCTTC
CASSQTQALWHGYTF
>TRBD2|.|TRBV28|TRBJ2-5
TGTGCCAGCAGTTTACGGGGGGGGTCCCCCGGAGAGACCCAGTACTTC
CASSLRGGSPGETQYF
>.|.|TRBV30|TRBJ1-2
TGTGCCTGGAGTACAGGTACCTATGGCTACACCTTC
CAWSTGTYGYTF
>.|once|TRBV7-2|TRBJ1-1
TGTGCCAGCAGCTCCCACAGAGACGTGACCCTTGAAGCTTTCTTT
CASSSHRDVTLEAFF
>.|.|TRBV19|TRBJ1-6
TGTGCCAGTAGTTCCCCTGGCGAACTGATACCCCTCCACTTT
CASSSPGELIPLHF
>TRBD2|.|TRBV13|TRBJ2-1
TGTGCCAGCAGCTTAGAAGCGGGAGCTATCTACAATGAGCAGTTCTTC
CASSLEAGAIYNEQFF
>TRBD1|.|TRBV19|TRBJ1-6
TGTGCCAGTGGGACAGACTATAATTCACCCCTCCACTTT
CASGTDYNSPLHF
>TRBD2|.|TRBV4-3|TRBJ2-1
TGCGCCAGCAGCTCGGACACCCTAGCGGGAGCCTACAATGAGCAGTTCTTC
CASSSDTLAGAYNEQFF
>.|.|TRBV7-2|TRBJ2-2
TGTGCCAGCAGCTTTGGGGGTTTGACCGGGGAGCTGTTTTTT
CASSFGGLTGELFF
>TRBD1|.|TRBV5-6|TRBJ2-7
TGTGCCAGCAGCATACAGGGGGCGTTAGAGCAGTACTTC
CASSIQGALEQYF